This paragraph reports one T cell receptor (beta chain). Its antigen has not been determined. No qualities accompany the bases; no much larger clone lies one base away. This sample is drawn from a study of regulatory T cells in long-lasting Graves disease (dated by TCRdb to about 2021). About the study as a whole: Persistent Graves' disease was defined as antithyroid drug treatment for over 5 years with persistently positive TSH receptor autoantibodies. Antithyroid drugs had been taken for approximately 10 years on average by persistent Graves' disease patients in the clinical cohort. The study was registered as a clinical trial and conducted in China. A total of around 35 samples underwent TCR sequencing, from 13 patients with persistent Graves' disease and approximately 20 patients with newly diagnosed Graves' disease. This study used TCR sequencing and RNA sequencing of peripheral blood to compare persistent Graves' disease patients against newly diagnosed Graves' disease patients.

The sample's time point, from its label and the paper: persistent/refractory GD, antithyroid drugs over 5 years with positive TRAb. For both TCR sequencing and RNA sequencing, RNA was extracted from PBMCs using TRIzol. The diagnosis of Graves' disease was made according to American Thyroid Association guidelines. The patients came from an endocrinology department in Xi'an, China. From each patient, roughly 9 milliliters of peripheral blood was collected into an EDTA anticoagulant tube. Ficoll Paque Plus density gradient separation was used to isolate PBMCs, and no further T cell sorting was performed. An Agilent 2100 Bioanalyzer and agarose gel were used to check RNA quality, and a NanoDrop 2000 was used to measure RNA concentration. CDR1 and CDR2, per the germline V gene, are MGHRA and YSYEKL. From its cysteine to its phenylalanine, the CDR3 spans 14 amino acids. Of the read, only the CDR3 DNA is kept; its 42 bases are in frame from base 1. V gives up 4 bases and J gives up 4 bases, and the segment between their germline ends measures 13 bases.

The library was made by multiplex PCR. TCRdb shows the sequencer as Illumina HiSeq 4000. CDR3 regions were amplified by Arm-PCR with iRepertoire HTBI primers to construct TCR beta libraries. Before sequencing, the PCR products went through gel purification. Regarding the original processing steps: Across samples, roughly 60 TRBV and 12 to 15 TRBJ segments were identified and used for gene usage analysis of CDR3 amino acid clonotypes. Filtered high-quality paired reads were merged into contigs using COPE and FqMerger. Contigs were aligned with BLAST to IMGT TRBV, TRBD and TRBJ reference genes, and CDR3 was defined per IMGT. Any clonotype with a frequency above 0.1% was counted as a highly expanded clone. Repertoire diversity was measured by Shannon entropy, and V-J evenness by the Gini coefficient. Clonotypes shared by more than one individual were considered public. Clones were called with MiXCR by TCRdb after fastp trimmed the public reads at Q25, and only in-frame beta chains were retained. Rows with one shared CDR3 protein collapse into an entry with the most common genes and DNA. TCRdb's processing, not the authors' own work, is the source of the V and J calls. Recorded for this sample are about half a million distinct CDR3 sequences; under 25% of them occurred a single time. The biggest ten clones account for roughly 13% of the sample.

Paper-wide results and their limitations: Only peripheral blood was studied, because thyroid tissue, the primary lesion, was inaccessible. Persistent Graves' disease patients showed lower TCR Shannon entropy and fewer highly expanded clones than newly diagnosed patients, suggesting clonal expansion. Preferential use of TRBV28, TRBJ1-2 and TRBJ2-5 was observed in persistent disease, whereas TRBV20-1 and TRBJ2-1 were favored in newly diagnosed disease. More public clonotypes were shared among persistent patients (about 2,800) than among newly diagnosed patients (roughly 1,000). The small sample size was acknowledged by the authors as a limitation that may reduce accuracy. Sequencing and analysis were limited to the TCR beta chain.

This TCR came from a female donor with Graves disease. The sequence joins TRBV4-1 to TRBJ2-5, with no D gene named confidently. The starting material was peripheral blood mononuclear cells (PBMCs), obtained when the disease was refractory, from a patient treated with antithyroid drugs. The CDR3 in this case is CASSLFVTVETQYF. The bases are TGCGCCAGCAGCCTATTTGTCACGGTAGAGACCCAGTACTTC.